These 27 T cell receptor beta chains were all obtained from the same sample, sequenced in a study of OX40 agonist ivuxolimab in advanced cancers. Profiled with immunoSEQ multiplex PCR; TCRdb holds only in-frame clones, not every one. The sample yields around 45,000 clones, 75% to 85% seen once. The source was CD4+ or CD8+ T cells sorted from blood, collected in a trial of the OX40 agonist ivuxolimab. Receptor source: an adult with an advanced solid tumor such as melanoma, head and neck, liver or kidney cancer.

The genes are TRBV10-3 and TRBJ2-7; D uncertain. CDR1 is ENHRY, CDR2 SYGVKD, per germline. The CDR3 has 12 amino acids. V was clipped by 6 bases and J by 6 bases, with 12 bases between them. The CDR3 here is CAISYLIGEQYF. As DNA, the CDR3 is TGTGCCATCAGCTACCTGATCGGCGAGCAGTACTTC.

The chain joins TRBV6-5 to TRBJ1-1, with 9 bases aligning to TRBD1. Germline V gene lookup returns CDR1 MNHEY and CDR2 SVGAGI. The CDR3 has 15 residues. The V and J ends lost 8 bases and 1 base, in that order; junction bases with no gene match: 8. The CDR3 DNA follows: TGTGCCAGCGGCCTCAACAGGGGGCCGAACACTGAAGCTTTCTTT. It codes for CASGLNRGPNTEAFF.

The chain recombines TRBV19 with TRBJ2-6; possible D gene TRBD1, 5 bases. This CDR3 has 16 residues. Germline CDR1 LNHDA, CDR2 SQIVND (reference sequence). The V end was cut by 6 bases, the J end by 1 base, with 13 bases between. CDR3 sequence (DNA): TGTGCCAGTAGCCCGACAGCCCTTTCTGGGGCCAACGTCCTGACTTTC. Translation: CASSPTALSGANVLTF.

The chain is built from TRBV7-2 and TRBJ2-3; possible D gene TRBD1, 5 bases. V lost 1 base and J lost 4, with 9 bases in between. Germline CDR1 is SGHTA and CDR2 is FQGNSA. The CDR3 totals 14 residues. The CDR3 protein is CASSLDPGSDTQYF. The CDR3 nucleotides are TGTGCCAGCAGCTTAGACCCAGGGTCAGATACGCAGTATTTT.

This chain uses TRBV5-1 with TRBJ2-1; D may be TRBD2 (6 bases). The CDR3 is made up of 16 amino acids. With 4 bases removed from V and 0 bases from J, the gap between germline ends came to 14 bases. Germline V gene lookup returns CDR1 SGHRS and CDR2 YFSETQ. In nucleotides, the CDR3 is TGCGCCAGCAGCCTAATGACTAGTAGCTCCTACAATGAGCAGTTCTTC. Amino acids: CASSLMTSSSYNEQFF.

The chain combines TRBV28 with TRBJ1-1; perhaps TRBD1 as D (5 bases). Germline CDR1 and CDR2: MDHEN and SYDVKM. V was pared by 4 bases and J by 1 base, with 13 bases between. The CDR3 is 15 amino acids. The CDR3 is CASSSRGRPNTEAFF. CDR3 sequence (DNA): TGTGCCAGCAGTTCTCGGGGCAGACCGAACACTGAAGCTTTCTTT.

CDR3 in amino acids: CASSVGGRLAGNNEQFF. CDR3 coding DNA: TGTGCCAGCAGCGTAGGCGGCAGACTAGCGGGCAACAATGAGCAGTTCTTC. The V and J genes are TRBV9 and TRBJ2-1; 10 nucleotides match TRBD2. Trimming took 0 bases from V and 5 from J; bases not matched to a gene: 8. The CDR3 has 17 residues. Germline V gene data show CDR1 as SGDLS and CDR2 as YYNGEE.

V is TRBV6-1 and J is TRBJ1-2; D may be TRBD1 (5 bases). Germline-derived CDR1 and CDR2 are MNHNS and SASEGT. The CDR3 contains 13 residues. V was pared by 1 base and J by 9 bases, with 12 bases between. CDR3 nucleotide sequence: TGTGCCAGCAGTGAAGGGGAGGGGTGGAGCTACACCTTC. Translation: CASSEGEGWSYTF.

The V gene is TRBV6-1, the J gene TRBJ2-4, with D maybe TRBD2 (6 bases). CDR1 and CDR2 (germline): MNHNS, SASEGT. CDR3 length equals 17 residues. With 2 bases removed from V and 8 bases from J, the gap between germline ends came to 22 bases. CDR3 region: CASSENNPGVWGDIQYF. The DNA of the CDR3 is TGTGCCAGCAGTGAAAATAATCCGGGGGTCTGGGGGGACATTCAGTACTTC.

This CDR3 reads CASSRGQGAYEQYF. CDR3 bases: TGCGCCAGCAGCCGGGGACAGGGGGCCTACGAGCAGTACTTC. The chain employs TRBV5-1 and TRBJ2-7; 11 bases line up with TRBD1. This CDR3 has 14 amino acids. V lost 4 bases and J lost 2; bases outside the gene matches: 2. The germline V gene has CDR1 SGHRS and CDR2 YFSETQ.

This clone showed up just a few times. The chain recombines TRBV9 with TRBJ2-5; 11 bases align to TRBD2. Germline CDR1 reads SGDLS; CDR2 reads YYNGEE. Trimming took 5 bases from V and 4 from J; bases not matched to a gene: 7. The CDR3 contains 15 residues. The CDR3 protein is CASRIAGGIGETQYF. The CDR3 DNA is TGTGCCAGCAGAATAGCGGGAGGGATAGGAGAGACCCAGTACTTC.

The CDR3 region is CAITADSTYEQYF. CDR3 nucleotide sequence: TGTGCCATCACTGCCGACAGTACCTACGAGCAGTACTTC. The chain has TRBV10-3 and TRBJ2-7; D may be TRBD1 (5 bases). There are 13 residues in the CDR3. The V and J ends lost 7 bases and 2 bases respectively, with 12 bases between them. Germline V gene data show CDR1 as ENHRY and CDR2 as SYGVKD.

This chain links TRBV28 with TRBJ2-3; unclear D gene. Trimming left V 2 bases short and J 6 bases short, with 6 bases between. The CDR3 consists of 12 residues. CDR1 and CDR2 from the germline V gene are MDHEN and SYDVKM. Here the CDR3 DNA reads TGTGCCAGCAGTTTACTCGCGGATACGCAGTATTTT. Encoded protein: CASSLLADTQYF.

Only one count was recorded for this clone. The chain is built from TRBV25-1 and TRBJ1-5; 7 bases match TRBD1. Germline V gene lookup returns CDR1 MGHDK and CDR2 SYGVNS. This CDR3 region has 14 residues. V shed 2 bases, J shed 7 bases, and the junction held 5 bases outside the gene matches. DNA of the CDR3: TGTGCCAGCAGTGAAGTGGCAGGGGGGCAGCCCCAGCATTTT. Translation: CASSEVAGGQPQHF.

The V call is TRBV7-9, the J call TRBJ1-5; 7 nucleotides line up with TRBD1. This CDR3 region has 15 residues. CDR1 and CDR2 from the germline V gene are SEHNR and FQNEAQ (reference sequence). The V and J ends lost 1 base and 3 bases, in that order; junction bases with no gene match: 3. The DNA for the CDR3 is TGTGCCAGCAGCTTAGAGACAGGGCTCAATCAGCCCCAGCATTTT. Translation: CASSLETGLNQPQHF.

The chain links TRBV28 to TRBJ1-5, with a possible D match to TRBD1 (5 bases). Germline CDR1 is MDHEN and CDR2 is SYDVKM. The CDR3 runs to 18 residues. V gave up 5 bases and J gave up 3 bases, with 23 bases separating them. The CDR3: CASSPVRAAGLDNQPQHF. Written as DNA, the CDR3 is TGTGCCAGCAGTCCGGTTAGAGCGGCAGGGCTGGACAATCAGCCCCAGCATTTT.

The CDR3 DNA follows: TGTGCCAGCAGCTTAGACATCGGCCTTGGCTACACCTTC. Amino acid sequence: CASSLDIGLGYTF. V usage is TRBV5-5 and J usage is TRBJ1-2; D is ambiguous. The CDR3 runs to 13 residues. Germline CDR1 is SGHKS and CDR2 is YYEKEE (reference sequence). The V end lost 2 bases, the J end lost 7 bases, and 12 bases lay between the germline ends.

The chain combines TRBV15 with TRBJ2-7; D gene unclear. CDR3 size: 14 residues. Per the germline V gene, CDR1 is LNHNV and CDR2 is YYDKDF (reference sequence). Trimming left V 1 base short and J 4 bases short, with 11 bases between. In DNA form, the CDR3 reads TGTGCCACCAGCAGAGGAGGACCGTCATACGAGCAGTACTTC. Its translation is CATSRGGPSYEQYF.

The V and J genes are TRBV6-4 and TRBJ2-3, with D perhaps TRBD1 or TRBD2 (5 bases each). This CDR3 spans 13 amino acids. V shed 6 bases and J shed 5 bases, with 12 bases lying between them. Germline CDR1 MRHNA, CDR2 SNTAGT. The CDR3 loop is CASSPLGGDTQYF. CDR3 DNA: TGTGCCAGCAGCCCCCTTGGGGGAGATACGCAGTATTTT.

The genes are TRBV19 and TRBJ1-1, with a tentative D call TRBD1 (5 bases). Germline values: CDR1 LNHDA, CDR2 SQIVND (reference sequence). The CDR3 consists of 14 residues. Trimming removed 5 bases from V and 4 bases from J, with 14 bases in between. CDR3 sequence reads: CASSLQVRGTEAFF. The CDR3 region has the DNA TGTGCCAGTAGTCTGCAGGTTAGGGGCACTGAAGCTTTCTTT.

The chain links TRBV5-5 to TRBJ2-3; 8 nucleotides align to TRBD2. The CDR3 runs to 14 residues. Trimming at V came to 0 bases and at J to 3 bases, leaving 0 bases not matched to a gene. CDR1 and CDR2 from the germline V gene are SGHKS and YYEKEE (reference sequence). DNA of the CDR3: TGTGCCAGCAGCTTGGCTAGCGGGACAGATACGCAGTATTTT. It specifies CASSLASGTDTQYF.

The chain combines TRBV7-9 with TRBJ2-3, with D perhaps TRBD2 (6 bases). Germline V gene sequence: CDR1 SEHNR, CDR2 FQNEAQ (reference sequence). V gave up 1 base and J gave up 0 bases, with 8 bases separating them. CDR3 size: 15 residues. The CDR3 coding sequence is TGTGCCAGCAGCTTAGATGGGACTAGCACAGATACGCAGTATTTT. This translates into CASSLDGTSTDTQYF.

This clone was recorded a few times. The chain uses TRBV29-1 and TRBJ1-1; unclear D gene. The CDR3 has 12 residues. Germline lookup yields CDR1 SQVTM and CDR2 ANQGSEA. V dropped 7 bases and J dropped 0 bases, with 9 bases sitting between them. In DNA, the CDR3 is TGCAGCGCTGGGAAAGTGAACACTGAAGCTTTCTTT. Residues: CSAGKVNTEAFF.

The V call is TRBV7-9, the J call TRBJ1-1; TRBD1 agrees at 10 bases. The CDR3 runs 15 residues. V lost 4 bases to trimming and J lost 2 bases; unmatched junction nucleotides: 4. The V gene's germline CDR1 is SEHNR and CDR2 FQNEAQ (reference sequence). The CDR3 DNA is TGTGCCAGCAGCTCAGGACAGGGGGTAAACACTGAAGCTTTCTTT. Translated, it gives CASSSGQGVNTEAFF.

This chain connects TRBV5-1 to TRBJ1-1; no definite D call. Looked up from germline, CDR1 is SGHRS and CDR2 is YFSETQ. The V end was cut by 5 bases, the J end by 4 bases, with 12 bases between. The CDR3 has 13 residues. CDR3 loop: CASSPGVGTEAFF. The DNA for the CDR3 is TGCGCCAGCAGTCCCGGCGTAGGCACTGAAGCTTTCTTT.

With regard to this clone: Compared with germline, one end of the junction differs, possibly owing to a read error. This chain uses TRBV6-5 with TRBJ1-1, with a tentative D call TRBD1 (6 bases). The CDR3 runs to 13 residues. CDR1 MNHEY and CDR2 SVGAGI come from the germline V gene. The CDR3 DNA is TGTGCCAGCACCCAGGGGTCGAACTCTGAAGCTTTCTTT. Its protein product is CASTQGSNSEAFF.

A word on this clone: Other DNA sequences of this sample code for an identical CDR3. CDR3 sequence (DNA): TGCGCCAGCAGCGGAGGACTATCCTCCTACGAGCAGTACTTC. Translation: CASSGGLSSYEQYF. The chain employs TRBV5-1 and TRBJ2-7; TRBD2 might be the D (6 bases). CDR1 is SGHRS, CDR2 YFSETQ, per germline. The CDR3 consists of 14 residues. The V end lost 4 bases, the J end lost 0 bases, and 11 bases lay between the germline ends.